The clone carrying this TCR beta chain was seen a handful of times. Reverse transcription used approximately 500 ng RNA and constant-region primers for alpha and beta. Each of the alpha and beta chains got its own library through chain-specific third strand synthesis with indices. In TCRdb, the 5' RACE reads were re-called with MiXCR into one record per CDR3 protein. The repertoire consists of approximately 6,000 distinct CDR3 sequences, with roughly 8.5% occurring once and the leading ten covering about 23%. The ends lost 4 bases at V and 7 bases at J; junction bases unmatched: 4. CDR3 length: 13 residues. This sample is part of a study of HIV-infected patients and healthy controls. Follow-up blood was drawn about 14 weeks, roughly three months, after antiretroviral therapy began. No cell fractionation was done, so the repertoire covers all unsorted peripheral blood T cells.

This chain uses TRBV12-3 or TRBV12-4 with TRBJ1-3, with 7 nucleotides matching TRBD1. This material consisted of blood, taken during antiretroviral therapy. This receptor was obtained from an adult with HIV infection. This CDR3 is CASSSSRGNTIYF. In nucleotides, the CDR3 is TGTGCCAGCAGTTCCTCCAGGGGGAACACCATATATTTT.